This TCR beta chain was observed in a study of Ad26.COV2.S vaccination and SARS-CoV-2 variants. The study's findings and limits: With respect to non-spike TCR breadth, vaccine and placebo recipients were similar.

Assay: immunoSEQ multiplex PCR; the TCRdb copy retains only in-frame clones and omits some. Here the sample spans 85,000 to 120,000 clones, less than 85% being singletons. Worth noting for this clone: Antigen: not known.

CDR1 is MNHEY, CDR2 SVGAGI, per germline. This CDR3 is built from 15 residues. With V trimmed by 7 bases and J by 2 bases, 6 bases remained unmatched. The sample in question was peripheral blood, obtained after recovery from COVID-19. The clonotype originates from a human donor who had recovered from COVID-19. V and J are TRBV6-5 and TRBJ1-1; 11 nucleotides agree with TRBD1. CDR3 sequence: CASKDRGRINTEAFF. CDR3 nucleotides: TGTGCCAGCAAGGACAGGGGGCGGATCAACACTGAAGCTTTCTTT.